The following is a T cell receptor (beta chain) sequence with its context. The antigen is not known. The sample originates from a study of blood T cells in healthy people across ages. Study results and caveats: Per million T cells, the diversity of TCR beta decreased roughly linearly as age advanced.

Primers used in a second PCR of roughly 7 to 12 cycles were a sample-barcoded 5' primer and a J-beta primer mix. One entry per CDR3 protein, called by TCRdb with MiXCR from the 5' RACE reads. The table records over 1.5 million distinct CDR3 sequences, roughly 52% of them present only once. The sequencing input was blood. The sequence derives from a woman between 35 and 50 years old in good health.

CDR3 coding DNA: TGTGCCAGCAGCTTACAGCCTACCACAGATACGCAGTATTTT. Translating gives CASSLQPTTDTQYF. The chain has TRBV7-2 and TRBJ2-3; D call uncertain. The V gene's germline CDR1 is SGHTA and CDR2 FQGNSA. Trimming pared 2 bases from V and 2 bases from J, leaving 8 bases between. This CDR3 is 14 amino acids long.